This T cell receptor beta chain was identified in a study of molecular identifiers for immune sequencing clone quantification. The germline CDR1 and CDR2 sequences are SGHDN and FVKESK. The ends were cut back, 0 bases at V and 0 bases at J, with 6 bases in the middle. The CDR3 consists of 15 residues. This clonotype was found a few times. MiXCR was run by TCRdb on the PCR reads, yielding one entry per CDR3 protein. The data contain hundreds of thousands of distinct CDR3 sequences, 25% of them singletons. The V and J genes are TRBV14 and TRBJ2-1, with D possibly TRBD2 on 5 matching bases. Material: naive CD8+ T cells from blood, with Jurkat cell RNA spiked in. Sample subset: FACS-sorted CD8+CD4-CCR7+CD45RA+ naive T cells. The sequence was obtained from a human donor in good health. Some libraries in this study had Jurkat cell RNA spiked in. The CDR3: CASSQERDSYNEQFF. The CDR3 coding sequence is TGTGCCAGCAGCCAAGAGAGGGACTCCTACAATGAGCAGTTCTTC.